The T cell receptor (beta chain) under discussion was sequenced for a study of cytomegalovirus exposure and HLA in healthy donors. Findings of the study overall: Several of the most significant clusters appeared, in a later analysis, to be linked to common viral pathogens.

Turning to this clone: What it binds is unknown.

Germline CDR1 and CDR2: SGHDT and YYEEEE. V shed 2 bases, J shed 0 bases, and the junction held 5 bases outside the gene matches. There are 16 residues in the CDR3. A multiplex PCR was run with 60 Vbeta primers and 13 Jbeta primers. Assay used: immunoSEQ multiplex PCR; TCRdb lists only in-frame clones, some missing. This table has tens of thousands of clones, around 86% appearing once. The origin of this receptor is a young man in good health and CMV-seropositive. Material for sequencing was PBMCs. This chain joins TRBV5-6 and TRBJ2-3; 8 nucleotides agree with TRBD1. CDR3 loop: CASSFDRTGSTDTQYF. The CDR3 coding sequence is TGTGCCAGCAGCTTCGACAGGACAGGGAGCACAGATACGCAGTATTTT.